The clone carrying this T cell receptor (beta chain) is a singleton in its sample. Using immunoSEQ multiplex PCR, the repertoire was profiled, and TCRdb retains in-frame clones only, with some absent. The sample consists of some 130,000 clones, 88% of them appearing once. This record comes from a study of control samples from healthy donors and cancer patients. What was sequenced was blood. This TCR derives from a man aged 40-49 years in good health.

The CDR3 is CASRIGQGAWETQYF. CDR3 nucleotide sequence: TGTGCCAGCAGAATCGGACAGGGGGCGTGGGAGACCCAGTACTTC. V and J are TRBV7-9 and TRBJ2-5; TRBD1 matches 11 bases. This CDR3 has 15 amino acids. V shed 6 bases and J 5 bases; nucleotides not matched to a gene: 8. In germline, CDR1 is SEHNR, CDR2 FQNEAQ (reference sequence).